A selection of T cell receptor beta chains follows, all from one sample in a study of regulatory T cells in long-lasting Graves disease. A single record per CDR3 protein comes from TCRdb applying MiXCR to the multiplex PCR reads. The sample yields hundreds of thousands of distinct CDR3 sequences, around 17% seen once. The sample also formed part of further work on T cells in Graves' hyperthyroidism and ophthalmopathy.

The source was peripheral blood mononuclear cells (PBMCs), collected at new diagnosis, from a patient treated with antithyroid drugs. The source of these receptors is a woman in her 30s with Graves disease. The CDR3 runs from the conserved cysteine through the conserved F or W.

TRBV5-1	TRBJ2-5	CASSFSTTRETQYF
TRBV19	TRBJ1-1	CASKDTEGEGNTEAFF
TRBV12-3/TRBV12-4	TRBJ1-1	CASSLSGNTETFF
TRBV20-1	TRBJ2-3	CSARRREGTDTQYF
TRBV19	TRBJ1-1	CASSETGGYTEAFF
TRBV7-9	TRBJ2-7	CASSSGTSGSVEGSMSEQYF
TRBV5-1	TRBJ2-7	CASSGTSGSYEQYF
TRBV7-3	TRBJ2-3	CASSLLVSTDTQYF
TRBV9	TRBJ1-1	CASSVAPPGPQGVNTEAFF
TRBV28	TRBJ2-1	CASGSPAINGLNEQFF
TRBV2	TRBJ1-2	CASSETHDRAGGYTF
TRBV20-1	TRBJ2-7	CSARKRGQGLYEQYF
TRBV6-1	TRBJ2-2	CASRIWDRGDTGELFF
TRBV7-2	TRBJ2-7	CASSSGLKTYEQYF
TRBV6-5	TRBJ2-2	CASSYSGLVTGELCF
TRBV20-1	TRBJ2-5	CSARDPYREETQYF
TRBV29-1	TRBJ2-3	CSVSIAVVSTDTQYF
TRBV18	TRBJ2-3	CASSPIALYGTDTQYF
TRBV20-1	TRBJ1-5	CSATGGPNQPQHF
TRBV10-3	TRBJ2-7	CAIRDSRTSGYAYEQYF
TRBV7-2	TRBJ2-5	CASSSQGLSGTQYF
TRBV4-1	TRBJ2-2	CASSYNRGYNTGELFF
TRBV2	TRBJ1-6	CASTDSPWLSPLHF
TRBV19	TRBJ1-3	CASSQEFSGNTIYF
TRBV15	TRBJ1-6	CATSRDLTDSPLHF
TRBV11-3	TRBJ2-3	CASSLEGGLGTDTQYF
TRBV5-1	TRBJ1-6	CASSLRTPDANSPLHF
TRBV25-1	TRBJ2-6	CASSRQRDLSGANVLTF
TRBV7-9	TRBJ1-2	CASSLGQVYTF
TRBV20-1	TRBJ2-7	CSARDLGTGSSYEQYF
TRBV12-3/TRBV12-4	TRBJ2-3	CASSSTGGTDTQYF